This entry describes one T cell receptor beta chain. Its specificity is unknown. This entry comes from a study of CD8+ T cells in alopecia areata. Study overall: For the treated group, dosing was oral tofacitinib at 5 to 10 mg twice daily.

Notes on the study in general: When scalp samples are sequenced, resident alphabeta T cells of normal skin are also captured.

Obtained from alopecia areata patients were lesional scalp punch biopsies along with peripheral blood. cDNA reverse transcribed from extracted RNA served as the sequencing template. Profiled with immunoSEQ multiplex PCR; TCRdb holds only in-frame clones, not every one. The sample shows under 15,000 clones, around three fifths of them seen only once. After removal of 5 bases from V and 8 bases from J, the junction contained 7 bases not matched to a gene. CDR3 length: 13 amino acids. Germline CDR1 is MDHEN and CDR2 is SYDVKM. The sequencing sample was made of skin. This chain joins TRBV28 and TRBJ1-2, with 8 bases that match TRBD1. The receptor was derived from a human donor with alopecia areata. The CDR3 DNA follows: TGTGCCAGCAGTCCAGGACAGGGTTGGGGCTACACCTTC. It codes for CASSPGQGWGYTF.